Listed below are T cell receptor beta chains from one sample, sequenced in a study of human T cells and chemical hapten exposure. MiXCR, run by TCRdb on the RACE reads, gives a single entry per CDR3 protein. The data contain about 190,000 distinct CDR3 sequences, 20% to 25% of them seen just once; the ten biggest clones take up around 2.5%. The sequencing used whole blood, collected in connection with sensitization to the hapten diphenylcyclopropenone (DPC). The receptors here all came from a woman aged 40 to 49 with alopecia areata. Some clones in this sample may be carry-over from other donors' samples. The CDR3 runs from the conserved cysteine through the conserved F or W. D genes are given only for firm matches. A row's size may be missing; if present it is once, few, many or a size class.

size: NA; V: TRBV28; J: TRBJ2-7; D: TRBD2; DNA: TGTGCCGTTCAGAAGGGGAGGGGGCAGTACTTC; CDR3: CAVQKGRGQYF
size: NA; V: TRBV7-2; J: TRBJ2-6; D: NA; DNA: TGTGCCAGCAGCTTTAAGACAGGGGACTATGGGGCCAACGTCCTGACTTTC; CDR3: CASSFKTGDYGANVLTF
size: few; V: TRBV3-1; J: TRBJ2-3; D: NA; DNA: TGTGCCAGCAGCCAAGATGTACTACCTCGCACAGATACGCAGTATTTT; CDR3: CASSQDVLPRTDTQYF
size: few; V: TRBV7-2; J: TRBJ1-1; D: TRBD1; DNA: TGTGCCAGCAGCGCGGGACAGACACTGGAAGCTTTCTTT; CDR3: CASSAGQTLEAFF
size: few; V: TRBV7-9; J: TRBJ2-1; D: NA; DNA: TGTGCCAGCAGCGGACCAGACACTAACAATGAGCAGTTCTTC; CDR3: CASSGPDTNNEQFF
size: NA; V: TRBV2; J: TRBJ1-4; D: TRBD1; DNA: TGTGCCAGCAGTGATGGGATGGGACAGGGGGATGAAAAACTGTTTTTT; CDR3: CASSDGMGQGDEKLFF
size: NA; V: TRBV28; J: TRBJ2-4; D: TRBD2; DNA: TGTGCCAGCAGTCCCCCGGGCGGGAGGGCCGACAACATTCAGTACTTC; CDR3: CASSPPGGRADNIQYF
size: few; V: TRBV6-9; J: TRBJ2-4; D: NA; DNA: TGTGCCAGCAGTTATTGTATGGATTGCTCCAAAAACATTCAGTACTTC; CDR3: CASSYCMDCSKNIQYF
size: few; V: TRBV9; J: TRBJ1-5; D: NA; DNA: TGTGCCAGCAGCGCCACCCCCGATCAGCCCCAGCATTTT; CDR3: CASSATPDQPQHF
size: NA; V: TRBV11-1; J: TRBJ2-6; D: NA; DNA: TGTGCCAGCAGCGATCCATCTGGGGCCAACGTCCTGACTTTC; CDR3: CASSDPSGANVLTF
size: few; V: TRBV24-1; J: TRBJ1-1; D: NA; DNA: TGTGCCACCAGTGGCTCTGATCAAAGAGCTTTCTTT; CDR3: CATSGSDQRAFF
size: NA; V: TRBV2; J: TRBJ2-2; D: NA; DNA: TGTGCCAGCAGTTTCAAAGGGACCACCGGGGAGCTGTTTTTT; CDR3: CASSFKGTTGELFF
size: NA; V: TRBV28; J: TRBJ1-1; D: TRBD1; DNA: TGTGCCAGCAGACCGACAGGGTTCGCTGAAGCTTTCTTT; CDR3: CASRPTGFAEAFF
size: few; V: TRBV10-3; J: TRBJ1-1; D: NA; DNA: TGTGCCATCAGTGGATTCCCAGGGAACACTGAAGCTTTCTTT; CDR3: CAISGFPGNTEAFF
size: NA; V: TRBV24-1; J: TRBJ2-1; D: NA; DNA: TGTGCCACCAGTGATTTCAATGAGCAGTTCTTC; CDR3: CATSDFNEQFF
size: many; V: TRBV20-1; J: TRBJ2-3; D: NA; DNA: TGCAGTGCTAGAGATAAAACCCTTAGCACAGATACGCAGTATTTT; CDR3: CSARDKTLSTDTQYF
size: NA; V: TRBV2; J: TRBJ2-5; D: TRBD2; DNA: TGTGCCAGCAGTGAGGGACTAGTTGCTGTAGAGACCCAGTACTTC; CDR3: CASSEGLVAVETQYF
size: many; V: TRBV6-5; J: TRBJ1-1; D: NA; DNA: TGTGCCAGCAGTTACTCGAGGGCGAACACTGAAGCTTTCTTT; CDR3: CASSYSRANTEAFF
size: NA; V: TRBV5-1; J: TRBJ2-2; D: NA; DNA: TGCGCCAGCAGCCCCATGGGGGACACCGGGGAGCTGTTTTTT; CDR3: CASSPMGDTGELFF
size: few; V: TRBV29-1; J: TRBJ1-4; D: TRBD1; DNA: TGCAGCGTTTCAGGGGGCGCAGGGGAAAAACTGTTTTTT; CDR3: CSVSGGAGEKLFF
size: few; V: TRBV9; J: TRBJ2-7; D: NA; DNA: TGTGCCAGCAGCGTTGGGGACTGGGAGAGAGAAGAGCAGTACTTC; CDR3: CASSVGDWEREEQYF
size: few; V: TRBV7-2; J: TRBJ2-1; D: TRBD2; DNA: TGTGCCAGCAGCGTTGCTTCCGGGACTAGCGGGGGCAATGAGCAGTTCTTC; CDR3: CASSVASGTSGGNEQFF
size: few; V: TRBV27; J: TRBJ2-7; D: NA; DNA: TGTGCCAGCAGTTTAGATGCTAGCTTCTCTATTTACGAGCAGTACTTC; CDR3: CASSLDASFSIYEQYF
size: few; V: TRBV20-1; J: TRBJ1-5; D: NA; DNA: TGCAGTGCTCGGTCGTTAGGGAATCAGCCCCAGCATTTT; CDR3: CSARSLGNQPQHF
size: few; V: TRBV6-2/TRBV6-3; J: TRBJ1-1; D: NA; DNA: TGTGCCAGCAGTTGGGGCCTCGGCCGGGGAACTGAAGCTTTCTTT; CDR3: CASSWGLGRGTEAFF
size: NA; V: TRBV7-9; J: TRBJ1-2; D: TRBD1; DNA: TGTGCCAGCAGCTTAGCGGACAGGGCCTCGGGCTACACCTTC; CDR3: CASSLADRASGYTF
size: NA; V: TRBV6-6; J: TRBJ2-7; D: TRBD2; DNA: TGTGCCAGCAGGCCAGCGGGAGGTGACTACGAGCAGTACTTC; CDR3: CASRPAGGDYEQYF
size: NA; V: TRBV7-3; J: TRBJ1-1; D: TRBD1; DNA: TGTGCCAGCAGCCGGGACAGTCAGACTGAAGCTTTCTTT; CDR3: CASSRDSQTEAFF
size: NA; V: TRBV28; J: TRBJ1-2; D: NA; DNA: TGTGCCAGCAGCCCTGGGGCTAACTATGGCTACACCTTC; CDR3: CASSPGANYGYTF
size: many; V: TRBV7-6; J: TRBJ2-7; D: TRBD1; DNA: TGTGCCAGCAGCGGACAGGGGGCGAGGCCACAGTACTTC; CDR3: CASSGQGARPQYF
size: few; V: TRBV4-3; J: TRBJ2-7; D: NA; DNA: TGCGCCAGCAGCCAAGATTTAACGCATCCCTACGAGCAGTACTTC; CDR3: CASSQDLTHPYEQYF
size: NA; V: TRBV4-3; J: TRBJ2-5; D: NA; DNA: TGCGCCAGCAGCCAAGTGGCTGCCTCCCAAGAGACCCAGTACTTC; CDR3: CASSQVAASQETQYF
size: NA; V: TRBV9; J: TRBJ2-6; D: TRBD1; DNA: TGTGCCAGCAGCGCGCCTCAAGGGGGCCCTGGGGCCAACGTCCTGACTTTC; CDR3: CASSAPQGGPGANVLTF
size: few; V: TRBV29-1; J: TRBJ2-5; D: NA; DNA: TGCAGCGGTCTAGAAATCCAAGAGACCCAGTACTTC; CDR3: CSGLEIQETQYF
size: few; V: TRBV30; J: TRBJ2-5; D: TRBD1; DNA: TGTGCCTGGAGTGGGGACAGGGGACTCCAAGAGACCCAGTACTTC; CDR3: CAWSGDRGLQETQYF
size: few; V: TRBV4-2; J: TRBJ1-1; D: NA; DNA: TGTGCCAGCAGCTACCAGGCCCGCAGGGGAGGGAACACTGAAGCTTTCTTT; CDR3: CASSYQARRGGNTEAFF
size: few; V: TRBV28; J: TRBJ2-4; D: NA; DNA: TGTGCCAGTGTGAGATGGAACATTCAGTACTTC; CDR3: CASVRWNIQYF
size: NA; V: TRBV7-2; J: TRBJ1-1; D: NA; DNA: TGTGCCAGCAGCCCACTATTCCGCCGGGGAACTGAAGCTTTCTTT; CDR3: CASSPLFRRGTEAFF
size: few; V: TRBV10-3; J: TRBJ2-3; D: NA; DNA: TGTGCCATCACGCAGGCAGGGGAAGATACGCAGTATTTT; CDR3: CAITQAGEDTQYF
size: NA; V: TRBV5-5; J: TRBJ2-3; D: TRBD2; DNA: TGTGCCAGCAGCTTATCGGGGGGAGCTTACAGTGCAGATACGCAGTATTTT; CDR3: CASSLSGGAYSADTQYF
size: NA; V: TRBV29-1; J: TRBJ2-7; D: TRBD2; DNA: TGCAGCGTTGAAGTTCTAGCGGGAGCAGCCTACGAGCAGTACTTC; CDR3: CSVEVLAGAAYEQYF
size: NA; V: TRBV15; J: TRBJ2-5; D: NA; DNA: TGTGCCACCAAAAAGGGGGACCAAGAGACCCAGTACTTC; CDR3: CATKKGDQETQYF
size: few; V: TRBV7-9; J: TRBJ2-5; D: NA; DNA: TGTGCCAGCAGCTTCGTCCAGGGCGAGGAGACCCAGTACTTC; CDR3: CASSFVQGEETQYF
size: few; V: TRBV6-6; J: TRBJ2-1; D: TRBD2; DNA: TGTGCCAGCTTAATCCCTTCTAGCGGGCCTTACAATGAGCAGTTCTTC; CDR3: CASLIPSSGPYNEQFF
size: once; V: TRBV12-3/TRBV12-4; J: TRBJ1-5; D: NA; DNA: TGTGCCAGCAGTTTGAGGTTGGACCGGAATAATCAGCCCCAGCATTTT; CDR3: CASSLRLDRNNQPQHF
size: NA; V: TRBV7-9; J: TRBJ1-6; D: TRBD1; DNA: TGTGCCAGCAGCCGACAGGGCGGTAATTCACCCCTCCACTTT; CDR3: CASSRQGGNSPLHF
size: NA; V: TRBV6-2/TRBV6-3; J: TRBJ2-1; D: TRBD1; DNA: TGTGCCAGCAGTTACGAGGGACAGGCGTACAATGAGCAGTTCTTC; CDR3: CASSYEGQAYNEQFF
size: NA; V: TRBV9; J: TRBJ2-1; D: NA; DNA: TGTGCCAGCCAAAAGGGGGGGCGTGGGGAGCAGTTCTTC; CDR3: CASQKGGRGEQFF
size: NA; V: TRBV15; J: TRBJ1-5; D: NA; DNA: TGTGCCACCAGCAGAGATGGGGGAATGAGCAATCAGCCCCAGCATTTT; CDR3: CATSRDGGMSNQPQHF
size: few; V: TRBV6-5; J: TRBJ1-5; D: NA; DNA: TGTGCCAGCAGTGCGCAGGGGAATCAGCCCCAGCATTTT; CDR3: CASSAQGNQPQHF
size: NA; V: TRBV5-4; J: TRBJ2-7; D: TRBD2; DNA: TGTGCCAGCAGCTTGGACGGTTTGGCGGGGGTTTCCTACGAGCAGTACTTC; CDR3: CASSLDGLAGVSYEQYF
size: NA; V: TRBV4-1; J: TRBJ1-1; D: NA; DNA: TGCGCCAGCAGCCCGAACGAACAGGGTACTGCTTTCTTT; CDR3: CASSPNEQGTAFF
size: NA; V: TRBV29-1; J: TRBJ2-1; D: NA; DNA: TGCAGCGCCGGAGGGGGGTCCTACAATGAGCAGTTCTTC; CDR3: CSAGGGSYNEQFF
size: NA; V: TRBV7-2; J: TRBJ2-5; D: NA; DNA: TGTGCCAGCAGCTTAAGCCGAGCGCAAGAGACCCAGTACTTC; CDR3: CASSLSRAQETQYF
size: few; V: TRBV29-1; J: TRBJ2-3; D: NA; DNA: TGCAGCGTTGATCTGCCGGGACCAGATACGCAGTATTTT; CDR3: CSVDLPGPDTQYF
size: NA; V: TRBV6-2/TRBV6-3; J: TRBJ1-2; D: NA; DNA: TGTGCCATCCAGTCCACAGGGCGAGACTATGGCTACACCTTC; CDR3: CAIQSTGRDYGYTF
size: many; V: TRBV20-1; J: TRBJ2-1; D: NA; DNA: TGCAGTGTGGTCGACAATGAGCAGTTCTTC; CDR3: CSVVDNEQFF
size: NA; V: TRBV7-9; J: TRBJ2-5; D: TRBD2; DNA: TGTGCCAGCAGCTCCACGACTAGCAAGTACTTC; CDR3: CASSSTTSKYF
size: NA; V: TRBV10-3; J: TRBJ2-7; D: NA; DNA: TGTGCCATCAGTGACAAGGCACCGGGGGAGCAGTACTTC; CDR3: CAISDKAPGEQYF
size: few; V: TRBV5-6; J: TRBJ1-2; D: NA; DNA: TGTGCCAGCAGCCCGCTGGGACTGGGGACGGAGGACTATGGCTACACCTTC; CDR3: CASSPLGLGTEDYGYTF